The clone carrying this TCR beta chain has only a few counts. These data originate in a study of patients and donors after allogeneic stem cell transplantation. TCRdb analysed the RT-PCR reads with MiXCR anew, one entry per CDR3 protein. Here the sample spans about a million distinct CDR3 sequences, about a sixth being singletons. The sequence came from a human donor who was either an allogeneic HSCT recipient or a stem cell or donor lymphocyte infusion donor (not recorded which). It is not recorded whose cells these are; they may come from a transplant donor. Material for sequencing was blood, either unsorted or a sorted T cell fraction (not recorded which).

This CDR3 reads CSARDPFLAGPKDTQYF. CDR3 DNA sequence: TGCAGTGCTAGAGACCCCTTCCTAGCGGGCCCCAAGGATACGCAGTATTTT. V usage is TRBV20-1 and J usage is TRBJ2-3; the match to TRBD2 covers 8 bases. The trim removed 0 bases at V and 6 bases at J, leaving 14 bases unmatched. In germline, CDR1 is DFQATT, CDR2 SNEGSKA (reference sequence). This CDR3 is 17 amino acids long.